What follows are 31 T cell receptor beta chains derived from one specimen sequenced in a study of a mutant IDH1 vaccine in newly diagnosed glioma. Time point: week 47, end of study. Doses of 300 ug of mutant IDH1 20-mer peptide were given with topical imiquimod. For these TCRs, the target antigens are not known. Sequencing used immunoSEQ multiplex PCR; TCRdb keeps in-frame clones, though not all of them. The sample records about 40,000 clones, around 82% being singletons. Sample: PBMCs, taken from a glioma patient whose treatment included an IDH1 peptide vaccine. All receptors come from a man in his late teens or twenties with glioma. Some clones in this sample may be carry-over from other donors' samples.

The chain combines TRBV25-1 with TRBJ2-7; D may match TRBD1 or TRBD2 (5 bases each). V lost 6 bases and J 1 base, leaving 16 bases between the germline ends. There are 15 residues in the CDR3. Germline V CDR1 and CDR2: MGHDK, SYGVNS. The CDR3 coding sequence is TGTGCCAGCAGCAGTACGCCGGGACGGTCCTACGAGCAGTACTTC. It codes for CASSSTPGRSYEQYF.

This chain connects TRBV5-1 to TRBJ2-3, with TRBD2 matching 8 bases. V was clipped by 4 bases and J by 2 bases; unmatched bases: 9. This CDR3 spans 16 amino acids. Looked up from germline, CDR1 is SGHRS and CDR2 is YFSETQ. The CDR3 sequence is CASSLLTSGPTDTQYF. The CDR3 region has the DNA TGCGCCAGCAGCCTCCTAACTAGCGGCCCCACAGATACGCAGTATTTT.

The V gene is TRBV6-4, the J gene TRBJ1-2, with 7 bases matching TRBD1. The CDR3 has 13 amino acids. V dropped 5 bases and J dropped 7; count of bases not matched to a gene: 7. The germline V gene has CDR1 MRHNA and CDR2 SNTAGT. The CDR3 coding sequence is TGTGCCAGCAGTTCCGGGACAGTGGGTGGCTACACCTTC. It codes for CASSSGTVGGYTF.

This rearrangement joins TRBV6-5 to TRBJ1-4; 8 nucleotides agree with TRBD1. Unmatched junction bases numbered 3, after V lost 0 bases and J lost 6 bases. Per the germline V gene, CDR1 is MNHEY and CDR2 is SVGAGI. The CDR3 spans 15 residues. The CDR3 reads CASSYSGQGDEKLFF. The CDR3 coding sequence is TGTGCCAGCAGTTACTCAGGACAGGGCGATGAAAAACTGTTTTTT.

The gene calls are TRBV4-2 and TRBJ1-1, with D maybe TRBD1 (5 bases). Germline lookup yields CDR1 LGHNA and CDR2 YNFKEQ. V lost 2 bases to trimming and J lost 1 base, with 11 bases between them. This CDR3 spans 15 amino acids. The CDR3 nucleotides read TGTGCCAGCAGCCAAAGGGAGGGGAAGAACACTGAAGCTTTCTTT. It translates to CASSQREGKNTEAFF.

The V call is TRBV4-1, the J call TRBJ2-7, with 10 positions matching TRBD1. Germline V gene sequence: CDR1 MGHRA, CDR2 YSYEKL. The CDR3 loop spans 14 amino acids. J lost 3 bases, V lost 6 bases, and 5 bases had no gene match. The CDR3 DNA is TGCGCCAGCAGTTCCCGGGACAGGGGCTACGAGCAGTACTTC. Translated: CASSSRDRGYEQYF.

This rearrangement joins TRBV2 to TRBJ1-6; D is unclear. CDR1 and CDR2 from the germline V gene are SNHLY and FYNNEI. The CDR3 is made up of 12 amino acids. V shed 8 bases and J shed 9 bases, with 11 bases lying between them. The CDR3 loop is CASDDVGSPLHF. Here the CDR3 DNA reads TGTGCCAGCGACGACGTGGGTTCACCCCTCCACTTT.

The table lists this clone with a few counts. This chain uses TRBV30 with TRBJ2-1; 8 bases are shared with TRBD2. The CDR3 consists of 16 residues. The V and J ends lost 0 bases and 5 bases, in that order; junction bases with no gene match: 9. The germline V gene has CDR1 GTSNPN and CDR2 SVGIG (reference sequence). CDR3 DNA: TGTGCCTGGAGTGTCCTAGCGGGTAGGAGCAACAATGAGCAGTTCTTC. This gives the protein CAWSVLAGRSNNEQFF.

In its sample, this clone was seen a few times. V and J are TRBV7-2 and TRBJ1-3, with unresolved D. This CDR3 has 13 residues. The germline CDR1 and CDR2 sequences are SGHTA and FQGNSA. V was cut by 7 bases and J by 4 bases, with 11 bases left in between. CDR3 DNA sequence: TGTGCCAGCAATTTAGGCAGGGGAAACACCATATATTTT. Encoded protein: CASNLGRGNTIYF.

The V gene is TRBV5-5, the J gene TRBJ1-1; D is ambiguous. From germline, CDR1 is SGHKS and CDR2 YYEKEE (reference sequence). The CDR3 covers 12 residues. Deletions cut 4 bases from V and 4 bases from J, with 8 bases between. The CDR3 here is CASSRFGTEAFF. CDR3 nucleotide sequence: TGTGCCAGCAGCCGTTTCGGCACTGAAGCTTTCTTT.

This clone was observed once. CDR3 protein: CASSPGLAGSPWVETQYF. The CDR3 region has the DNA TGTGCCAGCAGCCCGGGACTAGCGGGAAGCCCCTGGGTAGAGACCCAGTACTTC. V is TRBV7-9 and J is TRBJ2-5; TRBD2 agrees at 13 bases. The germline CDR1 and CDR2 sequences are SEHNR and FQNEAQ (reference sequence). With V trimmed by 5 bases and J by 4 bases, 13 bases remained unmatched. The CDR3 has 18 residues.

Only one count was recorded for this clone. V gene TRBV25-1 combines with J gene TRBJ1-2; possible D gene TRBD1, 5 bases. The germline CDR1 and CDR2 sequences are MGHDK and SYGVNS. Trimming shortened V by 5 bases and J by 4 bases, and 5 bases separated the two germline ends. This CDR3 has 11 amino acids. CDR3 sequence (DNA): TGTGCCAGCAGTCAGGGCTATGGCTACACCTTC. It encodes CASSQGYGYTF.

This chain links TRBV9 with TRBJ1-1; 7 positions match TRBD1. Per germline, CDR1 SGDLS and CDR2 YYNGEE. The CDR3 is made up of 16 amino acids. V was pared by 0 bases and J by 5 bases, with 10 bases of the junction left unmatched. The DNA for the CDR3 is TGTGCCAGCAGCGTAGAAAGGACAGGTGGGAGAACTGAAGCTTTCTTT. Its translation is CASSVERTGGRTEAFF.

This rearrangement joins TRBV4-3 to TRBJ2-7; 8 nucleotides agree with TRBD2. The germline gives CDR1 LGHNA, CDR2 YSLEER. The CDR3 is 16 amino acids. Trimming removed 0 bases from V and 7 bases from J; junction bases left unmatched: 11. The DNA of the CDR3 is TGCGCCAGCAGCCAAGACGTTTACCGACTAGCGCAGGAGCAGTACTTC. This translates into CASSQDVYRLAQEQYF.

This chain joins TRBV4-3 and TRBJ1-2, with D uncertain. V was shortened by 0 bases and J by 0 bases, with 11 bases between the two germline ends. This CDR3 is 16 amino acids long. Germline CDR1 reads LGHNA; CDR2 reads YSLEER. CDR3 nucleotides: TGCGCCAGCAGCCAAGATCTTATTTCAACTAACTATGGCTACACCTTC. This translates into CASSQDLISTNYGYTF.

The chain combines TRBV30 with TRBJ1-4; D is undetermined. Trimming took 2 bases from V and 8 from J, leaving 9 bases between them. The CDR3 consists of 12 residues. Germline loops: CDR1 GTSNPN, CDR2 SVGIG (reference sequence). The CDR3 spells CAWSRVGEKLFF. As DNA, the CDR3 is TGTGCCTGGAGTAGGGTGGGGGAAAAACTGTTTTTT.

The CDR3 protein is CASSLYYEQYF. The CDR3 DNA reads as TGTGCCAGCAGTTTGTACTACGAGCAGTACTTC. The genes are TRBV5-4 and TRBJ2-7; no firm D call. The ends were cut back, 5 bases at V and 3 bases at J, with 6 bases in the middle. The CDR3 sequence is 11 residues long. In germline, CDR1 is SGHNT, CDR2 YYREEE (reference sequence).

The chain carries TRBV7-9 and TRBJ1-3; tentatively, D is TRBD1 (6 bases). CDR3 length equals 16 residues. Deletions cut 5 bases from V and 0 bases from J, with 14 bases between. The germline gives CDR1 SEHNR, CDR2 FQNEAQ (reference sequence). Written as DNA, the CDR3 is TGTGCCAGCAGCCGGGCAGGGGCAAACTCTGGAAACACCATATATTTT. This translates into CASSRAGANSGNTIYF.

This chain joins TRBV29-1 and TRBJ2-5; 8 nucleotides match TRBD1. CDR3 size: 15 residues. Per the germline V gene, CDR1 is SQVTM and CDR2 is ANQGSEA. With V trimmed by 6 bases and J by 4 bases, 13 bases remained unmatched. In nucleotides, the CDR3 is TGCAGCGTGGAAAAGACAGGGGAATCCTTAGAGACCCAGTACTTC. Translated, it gives CSVEKTGESLETQYF.

This rearrangement joins TRBV5-8 to TRBJ1-2, with D possibly matching TRBD1 (5 bases). This CDR3 spans 15 amino acids. Germline-derived CDR1 and CDR2 are SGHTS and YDEGEE. V lost 0 bases, J lost 4 bases, and 13 bases lay in between. The CDR3 sequence: CASSLAAQRGYGYTF. The CDR3 nucleotides are TGTGCCAGCAGCTTGGCCGCACAGAGGGGCTATGGCTACACCTTC.

The CDR3 sequence: CASSPIDHRQETQYF. In DNA, the CDR3 is TGTGCCAGCAGCCCCATCGATCACCGGCAAGAGACCCAGTACTTC. The chain couples TRBV5-6 to TRBJ2-5; no clear D. The germline V and J ends were trimmed by 4 bases and 2 bases, with 15 bases remaining between them. The CDR3 totals 15 residues. The germline gives CDR1 SGHDT, CDR2 YYEEEE.

The chain employs TRBV30 and TRBJ1-2; D ambiguous. CDR3 length equals 11 residues. Trimming removed 1 base from V and 3 bases from J, with 3 bases in between. Germline values: CDR1 GTSNPN, CDR2 SVGIG (reference sequence). In DNA, the CDR3 is TGTGCCTGGAGTGCCTACTATGGCTACACCTTC. It is translated as CAWSAYYGYTF.

This rearrangement joins TRBV6-8 to TRBJ2-3, with 8 bases aligning to TRBD2. V was clipped by 1 base and J by 0 bases; unmatched bases: 9. Germline lookup yields CDR1 MNHGY and CDR2 SAAAGT. The CDR3 totals 18 residues. CDR3 protein: CASSYWLAGLDSTDTQYF. CDR3 DNA: TGTGCCAGCAGTTACTGGCTAGCGGGCTTAGATAGCACAGATACGCAGTATTTT.

CDR3 in DNA: TGTGCCAGCAGTACCTTAAGTAGCGGGCAAGAGACCCAGTACTTC. Translated: CASSTLSSGQETQYF. This sequence joins TRBV6-5 and TRBJ2-5; TRBD2 matches 7 bases. CDR1 and CDR2 (germline): MNHEY, SVGAGI. V shed 5 bases, J shed 2 bases, and the junction held 8 bases outside the gene matches. The CDR3 loop spans 15 amino acids.

This clone was detected once. The J gene is TRBJ2-7, the V gene TRBV5-6; D may be TRBD2 (5 bases). The ends were cut back, 2 bases at V and 5 bases at J, with 14 bases in the middle. The CDR3 runs to 14 residues. Germline values: CDR1 SGHDT, CDR2 YYEEEE. CDR3 in amino acids: CASSLPGRSDEQYF. The CDR3 DNA reads TGTGCCAGCAGCTTACCGGGGAGAAGCGACGAGCAGTACTTC.

V is TRBV11-2 and J is TRBJ2-5; D is ambiguous. CDR1 is SGHAT, CDR2 FQNNGV, per germline. The CDR3 is 12 amino acids. Trimming took off 4 bases at V and 7 bases at J, with 10 bases between the two ends. CDR3 DNA: TGTGCCAGCAGCTCCGTTTCTGGGACCCAGTACTTC. Translated, it gives CASSSVSGTQYF.

The CDR3 DNA reads TGTGCCAGCAGTTATGACGGTGGAGGGGAAAAACTGTTTTTT. Protein product: CASSYDGGGEKLFF. The chain links TRBV6-5 to TRBJ1-4, with no clear D. V lost 3 bases and J lost 8, with 13 bases in between. The CDR3 runs 14 residues. Germline V gene data show CDR1 as MNHEY and CDR2 as SVGAGI.

A single count supports this clone. The V and J genes are TRBV4-1 and TRBJ2-3; D uncertain. The V and J ends lost 0 bases and 4 bases respectively, with 20 bases between them. The CDR3 runs 18 residues. Germline V gene data show CDR1 as MGHRA and CDR2 as YSYEKL. The CDR3 is CASSQDTLGRLVADTQYF. In nucleotides, the CDR3 is TGCGCCAGCAGCCAAGATACGTTGGGCAGGCTCGTTGCAGATACGCAGTATTTT.

As DNA, the CDR3 is TGTGCCAGCAGCGGACAGGGGCTTGCTGGCTACACCTTC. Amino acid sequence: CASSGQGLAGYTF. J is TRBJ1-2 and V is TRBV28, with 9 bases matching TRBD1. The CDR3 spans 13 residues. Germline V gene sequence: CDR1 MDHEN, CDR2 SYDVKM. V trimming: 6 bases; J trimming: 7 bases; junction bases outside the gene matches: 6.

The gene calls are TRBV9 and TRBJ1-1; 10 nucleotides match TRBD1. V lost 4 bases and J lost 0; bases outside the gene matches: 6. The CDR3 is made up of 16 amino acids. Per the germline V gene, CDR1 is SGDLS and CDR2 is YYNGEE. The CDR3 reads CASSPAGQGMNTEAFF. For the CDR3, the DNA is TGTGCCAGCAGCCCGGCGGGACAGGGGATGAACACTGAAGCTTTCTTT.

By share, this clone ranks as medium-sized. The chain joins TRBV4-1 to TRBJ1-2; D not certain. Per germline, CDR1 MGHRA and CDR2 YSYEKL. V was pared by 0 bases and J by 8 bases, with 16 bases between. The CDR3 spans 15 residues. The CDR3 region is CASSQERSLSEGYTF. The DNA of the CDR3 is TGCGCCAGCAGCCAAGAGCGGTCCCTTTCGGAAGGCTACACCTTC.